A selection of T cell receptor beta chains follows, all from one sample in a study of blood T cell repertoires in COVID-19. The table came from immunoSEQ multiplex PCR; TCRdb's copy has only in-frame clones and leaves some out. The sample shows 450,000 to 500,000 clones, 80% to 90% of them seen only once. Input material: peripheral blood. The receptors originated from a human donor in a cohort sampled during active COVID-19. The CDR3 runs from the conserved cysteine through the conserved F or W. D genes are given only for firm matches. Expanded clones are given a class, and other clones once, few, many or no size at all.

>TRBJ1-1|TRBV28|.|once
CATWGGADTEAFF
TGTGCCACCTGGGGGGGGGCCGACACTGAAGCTTTCTTT
>TRBJ2-6|TRBV27|.|.
CASSLQSGANVLTF
TGTGCCAGCAGTTTACAGTCTGGGGCCAACGTCCTGACTTTC
>TRBJ2-2|TRBV7-3|.|.
CASSLRIWSGELFF
TGTGCCAGCAGCCTGCGTATTTGGTCCGGGGAGCTGTTTTTT
>TRBJ1-1|TRBV7-2|.|.
CASTPSPNTEAFF
TGTGCCAGCACCCCCTCCCCGAACACTGAAGCTTTCTTT
>TRBJ1-3|TRBV19|.|.
CASARHLTGDQTYSGNTIYF
TGTGCCAGCGCCCGACACTTGACAGGCGACCAAACCTACTCTGGAAACACCATATATTTT
>TRBJ1-5|TRBV6-5|.|.
CASGAGGGNQPQHF
TGTGCCAGCGGGGCGGGAGGGGGCAATCAGCCCCAGCATTTT
>TRBJ1-1|TRBV5-1|.|.
CASSLNGGLGTEAFF
TGCGCCAGCAGCTTGAATGGGGGCCTGGGGACTGAAGCTTTCTTT
>TRBJ1-1|TRBV5-1|.|.
CASRRILTTEAFF
TGCGCCAGCCGGCGGATCTTGACCACTGAAGCTTTCTTT
>TRBJ1-2|TRBV27|TRBD1|.
CASSTGAVGYTF
TGTGCCAGCAGTACAGGGGCGGTTGGCTACACCTTC
>TRBJ1-6|TRBV3-1/TRBV3-2|.|.
CASSPWTEGSPLHF
TGTGCCAGCAGCCCGTGGACAGAGGGTTCACCCCTCCACTTT
>TRBJ1-1|TRBV11-2|TRBD1|.
CASRGQGGTEAFF
TGTGCCAGCAGGGGACAGGGGGGGACTGAAGCTTTCTTT
>TRBJ2-5|TRBV9|TRBD2|many
CASSVGGGTQETQYF
TGTGCCAGCAGCGTTGGGGGAGGGACGCAAGAGACCCAGTACTTC
>TRBJ2-1|TRBV7-9|TRBD2|.
CASSLHPGLAGIYNEQFF
TGTGCCAGCAGCTTACATCCGGGACTAGCGGGAATCTACAATGAGCAGTTCTTC
>TRBJ1-4|TRBV28|TRBD1|.
CASRLGGAGEKLFF
TGTGCCAGCAGGCTAGGGGGCGCCGGTGAAAAACTGTTTTTT
>TRBJ2-7|TRBV3-1/TRBV3-2|TRBD2|.
CASSHSGLAGYLQYF
TGTGCCAGCAGCCATTCTGGACTAGCGGGATATCTGCAGTACTTC
>TRBJ2-2|TRBV6-5|TRBD2|.
CASNRGGAGAGELFF
TGTGCCAGCAATCGGGGCGGGGCGGGGGCCGGGGAGCTGTTTTTT
>TRBJ1-2|TRBV4-1|.|.
CASSPEHRVDGFTYGYTF
TGCGCCAGCAGCCCGGAGCACAGGGTAGATGGTTTTACCTATGGCTACACCTTC
>TRBJ1-2|TRBV10-3|TRBD1|.
CAISDGQGARGYTF
TGTGCCATCAGTGATGGACAGGGGGCGAGGGGCTACACCTTC
>TRBJ2-3|TRBV11-3|.|.
CASSSPTGPPDTQYF
TGTGCCAGCAGCTCTCCGACTGGCCCTCCAGATACGCAGTATTTT
>TRBJ1-1|TRBV6-5|.|.
CASSPIRGTNTEAFF
TGTGCCAGCAGTCCCATTAGGGGAACGAACACTGAAGCTTTCTTT
>TRBJ1-1|TRBV19|TRBD1|.
CASRLPGTGLTFF
TGTGCCAGTAGACTTCCCGGGACAGGGTTAACTTTCTTT
>TRBJ1-1|TRBV6-2/TRBV6-3|.|.
CASSSDKNTEAFF
TGTGCCAGCAGTTCGGACAAGAACACTGAAGCTTTCTTT
>TRBJ1-5|TRBV19|.|.
CASSMANQPQHF
TGTGCCAGTAGTATGGCCAATCAGCCCCAGCATTTT
>TRBJ1-6|TRBV13|.|.
CASSLVPGEGSPLHF
TGTGCCAGCAGCTTAGTTCCAGGGGAAGGTTCACCCCTCCACTTT
>TRBJ2-3|TRBV9|.|.
CASSVALRSTDTQYF
TGTGCCAGCAGCGTGGCTTTGCGGAGCACAGATACGCAGTATTTT
>TRBJ2-2|TRBV10-2|.|few
CASTGTHTGELFF
TGCGCCAGCACGGGGACTCACACCGGGGAGCTGTTTTTT
>TRBJ2-3|TRBV27|.|.
CASSSPRGHTDTQYF
TGTGCCAGCAGTTCCCCCAGGGGACACACAGATACGCAGTATTTT
>TRBJ1-2|TRBV30|.|.
CAWKKGYGYTF
TGTGCCTGGAAAAAGGGGTATGGCTACACCTTC
>TRBJ2-7|TRBV30|TRBD2|once
CAWSPSRTSVPYEQYF
TGTGCCTGGAGTCCATCTCGGACTAGCGTGCCCTACGAGCAGTACTTC
>TRBJ2-7|TRBV6-5|.|.
CASSDSGLTYEQYF
TGTGCCAGCAGTGACTCGGGCCTCACCTACGAGCAGTACTTC
>TRBJ2-1|TRBV30|TRBD2|.
CAWSVPPREVLYNEQFF
TGTGCCTGGAGTGTTCCCCCGCGGGAGGTTCTGTACAATGAGCAGTTCTTC
>TRBJ2-1|TRBV10-3|TRBD2|few
CAIKLSGSNIHEQFF
TGTGCCATCAAGTTGAGCGGGAGCAATATCCATGAGCAGTTCTTC
>TRBJ2-1|TRBV6-2/TRBV6-3|.|.
CASSPDRFEQFF
TGTGCCAGCAGCCCAGACAGATTTGAGCAGTTCTTC
>TRBJ2-1|TRBV4-3|TRBD2|.
CASSQAPGGPDEQFF
TGCGCCAGCAGCCAAGCCCCGGGAGGGCCGGATGAGCAGTTCTTC
>TRBJ2-7|TRBV5-1|TRBD2|few
CASSTDGLAGKTYEQYF
TGCGCCAGCAGCACCGACGGACTAGCGGGAAAGACCTACGAGCAGTACTTC
>TRBJ2-7|TRBV25-1|.|.
CASSGQFYEQYF
TGTGCCAGCAGTGGGCAATTCTACGAGCAGTACTTC
>TRBJ1-5|TRBV30|TRBD1|.
CAWSPPGGSGQPQHF
TGTGCCTGGAGTCCCCCAGGGGGAAGCGGTCAGCCCCAGCATTTT
>TRBJ2-2|TRBV5-1|TRBD2|.
CASSLEASGNTGELFF
TGCGCCAGCAGCTTGGAGGCTAGCGGGAACACCGGGGAGCTGTTTTTT
>TRBJ2-7|TRBV2|TRBD2|.
CASSFSGSSYEQYF
TGTGCCAGCAGTTTTAGCGGGAGCTCCTACGAGCAGTACTTC
>TRBJ2-3|TRBV25-1|TRBD2|.
CASRGTSGSTDTQYF
TGTGCCAGCAGGGGGACTAGCGGATCCACAGATACGCAGTATTTT
>TRBJ2-7|TRBV9|TRBD1|.
CASSVGQASYEQYF
TGTGCCAGCAGCGTCGGACAGGCGTCCTACGAGCAGTACTTC
>TRBJ1-2|TRBV7-2|.|.
CASSPRQDLANYGYTF
TGTGCCAGCAGCCCTAGACAGGACTTAGCTAACTATGGCTACACCTTC
>TRBJ2-1|TRBV11-2|TRBD2|.
CASSPGAGDYNEQFF
TGTGCCAGCAGCCCCGGGGCGGGGGACTACAATGAGCAGTTCTTC
>TRBJ1-5|TRBV28|TRBD1|many
CASSLRDRPTDVNQPQHF
TGTGCCAGCAGTTTACGGGACAGGCCCACTGACGTCAATCAGCCCCAGCATTTT
>TRBJ2-3|TRBV9|.|.
CASSVLAFRLPDTQYF
TGTGCCAGCAGCGTTTTGGCGTTCAGGTTGCCAGATACGCAGTATTTT
>TRBJ1-2|TRBV27|TRBD1|.
CASSLNRDRGRGYGYTF
TGTGCCAGCAGTTTAAATCGAGACAGGGGGCGGGGCTATGGCTACACCTTC
>TRBJ1-5|TRBV6-1|.|.
CASSEAAVNQPQHF
TGTGCCAGCAGTGAGGCGGCGGTGAATCAGCCCCAGCATTTT
>TRBJ2-7|TRBV5-1|.|.
CASSLRDKAYEQYF
TGCGCCAGCAGCTTGCGGGACAAGGCCTACGAGCAGTACTTC
>TRBJ2-1|TRBV24-1|.|.
CATSDSKAVNYNEQFF
TGTGCCACCAGTGACTCGAAAGCGGTAAACTACAATGAGCAGTTCTTC
>TRBJ2-1|TRBV5-1|.|.
CASSSLDKREQFF
TGCGCCAGCAGCTCCCTGGATAAGCGGGAGCAGTTCTTC
>TRBJ2-3|TRBV5-4|TRBD1|.
CASRSGQGATDTQYF
TGTGCCAGCAGATCGGGACAGGGTGCGACAGATACGCAGTATTTT
>TRBJ2-3|TRBV6-6|TRBD2|.
CASSYGLAGATDTQYF
TGTGCCAGCAGTTACGGGTTAGCGGGAGCCACAGATACGCAGTATTTT
>TRBJ2-1|TRBV5-1|TRBD1|.
CASSLEGQGITEQFF
TGCGCCAGCAGCTTGGAGGGACAGGGAATTACTGAGCAGTTCTTC